Shown below are 28 T cell receptor beta chains from a single sample sequenced in a study of PD-L1 blockade in urothelial cancer. Profiled with immunoSEQ multiplex PCR; TCRdb holds only in-frame clones, not every one. The profile shows tens of thousands of clones, 84% of them singletons. The sample here was PBMCs, taken around atezolizumab (anti-PD-L1) treatment. These receptors all stem from a man aged 65-85 years with urothelial cancer.

As for this clone: Sequence at one end of the junction differs from germline and may be a read error. This sequence joins TRBV7-2 and TRBJ2-7; 10 bases line up with TRBD2. The CDR3 covers 13 residues. Germline values: CDR1 SGHTA, CDR2 FQGNSA. In nucleotides, the CDR3 is TGTGCCAGCAGCCTAGCGGGAGATCGCGAGCAGTACTTC. Protein: CASSLAGDREQYF.

The rearrangement joins TRBV7-9 to TRBJ2-1; D possibly corresponds to TRBD1 (5 bases). Germline CDR1 reads SEHNR; CDR2 reads FQNEAQ (reference sequence). There are 16 residues in the CDR3. V gave up 0 bases and J gave up 4 bases, with 13 bases separating them. The CDR3 region has the DNA TGTGCCAGCAGCTTAGCCCAGGGCGGACCTTACAATGAGCAGTTCTTC. It specifies CASSLAQGGPYNEQFF.

The V gene is TRBV6-5, the J gene TRBJ2-7; possibly TRBD2 for D (6 bases). The CDR3 loop spans 15 amino acids. V dropped 5 bases and J dropped 0 bases, with 14 bases sitting between them. Germline V gene lookup returns CDR1 MNHEY and CDR2 SVGAGI. The CDR3 here is CASSTGTAASYEQYF. Written as DNA, the CDR3 is TGTGCCAGCAGTACCGGGACTGCTGCCTCCTACGAGCAGTACTTC.

This rearrangement joins TRBV27 to TRBJ2-1; D possibly corresponds to TRBD1 (6 bases). The V and J ends lost 5 bases and 2 bases respectively, with 19 bases between them. Germline V gives CDR1 MNHEY, CDR2 SMNVEV (reference sequence). This CDR3 comprises 17 residues. The CDR3 loop reads CASSPGTFRRTYNEQFF. The CDR3 DNA reads TGTGCCAGCAGTCCGGGGACATTCAGGAGGACCTACAATGAGCAGTTCTTC.

This chain joins TRBV5-1 and TRBJ2-3; 14 nucleotides align to TRBD2. The germline CDR1 and CDR2 sequences are SGHRS and YFSETQ. This CDR3 is built from 17 residues. With V trimmed by 4 bases and J by 3 bases, 7 bases remained unmatched. The CDR3 reads CASSKGLAGVATDTQYF. CDR3 nucleotide sequence: TGCGCCAGCAGCAAGGGACTAGCGGGAGTAGCAACAGATACGCAGTATTTT.

The sample holds a few counts of this clone. V and J are TRBV6-1 and TRBJ1-1; 8 bases agree with TRBD1. The CDR3 runs 14 residues. Germline V gene data show CDR1 as MNHNS and CDR2 as SASEGT. Trimming removed 9 bases from V and 0 bases from J; junction bases left unmatched: 6. This chain's CDR3 is CASGQGFMNTEAFF. Written as DNA, the CDR3 is TGTGCCAGTGGACAGGGATTTATGAACACTGAAGCTTTCTTT.

The chain employs TRBV19 and TRBJ1-1; 10 bases are shared with TRBD1. CDR1 is LNHDA and CDR2 is SQIVND in the germline V gene (reference sequence). The CDR3 runs 14 residues. Trimming cost V 6 bases and J 6 bases; bases outside gene matches: 7. The CDR3 nucleotides read TGTGCCAGTAGGAGGGACAGGGGTCGCGCTGAAGCTTTCTTT. It specifies CASRRDRGRAEAFF. The entire variable domain, with the rest obtained from reference TRBV19 and TRBJ1-1, is as follows: DGGITQSPKYLFRKEGQNVTLSCEQNLNHDAMYWYRQDPGQGLRLIYYSQIVNDFQKGDIAEGYSVSREKKESFPLTVTSAQKNPTAFYLCASRRDRGRAEAFFGQGTRLTVV.

This clone was counted a single time. CDR3 sequence reads: CASSYLWTGENEKLFF. The CDR3 DNA reads TGTGCCAGCAGTTACCTGTGGACAGGAGAAAATGAAAAACTGTTTTTT. This chain joins TRBV2 and TRBJ1-4, with 7 bases that match TRBD1. CDR1 is SNHLY and CDR2 is FYNNEI in the germline V gene. After removal of 5 bases from V and 5 bases from J, the junction contained 11 bases not matched to a gene. The CDR3 length is 16 residues. The full variable domain, rest sourced from reference TRBV2 and TRBJ1-4, is EPEVTQTPSHQVTQMGQEVILRCVPISNHLYFYWYRQILGQKVEFLVSFYNNEISEKSEIFDDQFSVERPDGSNFTLKIRSTKLEDSAMYFCASSYLWTGENEKLFFGSGTQLSVL.

The CDR3 sequence is CASSRASSYEQYF. CDR3 in DNA: TGCGCCAGCAGCCGAGCGTCCAGTTACGAGCAGTACTTC. J is TRBJ2-7 and V is TRBV10-1; unclear D gene. This CDR3 contains 13 residues. Between the trimmed V and J ends, which lost 6 bases and 4 bases, there was a span of 13 bases. CDR1 is WNHNN and CDR2 is SYGVQD in the germline V gene (reference sequence).

J is TRBJ1-1 and V is TRBV10-2; 8 nucleotides agree with TRBD1. The CDR3 is made up of 17 amino acids. The V and J ends lost 3 bases and 0 bases, in that order; junction bases with no gene match: 9. Germline V gene data show CDR1 as WSHSY and CDR2 as SAAADI. DNA for the CDR3: TGCGCCAGCAGTGAAGTCGGTGCAGGGGGCTTGAACACTGAAGCTTTCTTT. Its translation is CASSEVGAGGLNTEAFF.

This clone showed up just once. This chain uses TRBV6-1 with TRBJ1-5; 11 nucleotides match TRBD1. The CDR3 totals 14 residues. Germline assignment: CDR1 MNHNS and CDR2 SASEGT. Trimming took 7 bases from V and 6 from J; bases not matched to a gene: 5. The CDR3 sequence: CASIGTGGVQPQHF. The DNA of the CDR3 is TGTGCCAGCATCGGGACAGGGGGGGTTCAGCCCCAGCATTTT.

This clone appeared once. The chain recombines TRBV27 with TRBJ2-7; 10 bases are a match to TRBD1. The CDR3 sequence is 15 residues long. Germline loops: CDR1 MNHEY, CDR2 SMNVEV (reference sequence). V shed 5 bases and J 5 bases; nucleotides not matched to a gene: 9. The CDR3 DNA sequence: TGTGCCAGCAGTCCGGGACAGGGGAACTACGACGAGCAGTACTTC. It translates to CASSPGQGNYDEQYF.

The CDR3 region has the DNA TGTGCCAGCAGGACCGGGACTAGCGTCTACAATGAGCAGTTCTTC. It codes for CASRTGTSVYNEQFF. The V gene is TRBV6-1, the J gene TRBJ2-1; TRBD2 matches at 10 bases. The CDR3 loop spans 15 amino acids. In germline, CDR1 is MNHNS, CDR2 SASEGT. Germline trimming cut 6 bases from V and 3 bases from J; bases unmatched to any gene: 5.

The table lists this clone with a few counts. This chain links TRBV5-1 with TRBJ2-1; 7 bases align to TRBD2. Germline V gene lookup returns CDR1 SGHRS and CDR2 YFSETQ. The CDR3 totals 19 residues. V lost 6 bases and J lost 0; bases outside the gene matches: 18. The CDR3 loop is CASKPGRLSAGSSYNEQFF. In nucleotides, the CDR3 is TGCGCCAGCAAGCCCGGGAGGCTAAGCGCGGGCAGCTCCTACAATGAGCAGTTCTTC.

This chain joins TRBV5-1 and TRBJ2-5; 8 bases match TRBD2. The V and J ends lost 4 bases and 2 bases, in that order; junction bases with no gene match: 7. This CDR3 is 15 amino acids long. Germline V lookup: CDR1 SGHRS, CDR2 YFSETQ. CDR3 coding DNA: TGCGCCAGCAGCAAGGGACTAGGTAGGCAAGAGACCCAGTACTTC. Translating it yields CASSKGLGRQETQYF.

The V call is TRBV28, the J call TRBJ1-2; 9 bases are shared with TRBD1. V was pared by 1 base and J by 2 bases, with 5 bases of the junction left unmatched. The CDR3 runs 16 residues. Germline V gene data show CDR1 as MDHEN and CDR2 as SYDVKM. CDR3 nucleotide sequence: TGTGCCAGCAGTTTATTCGGACAGGGGAGGAACTATGGCTACACCTTC. This translates into CASSLFGQGRNYGYTF.

The chain links TRBV28 to TRBJ2-1, with TRBD2 identical over 8 bases. The V gene's germline CDR1 is MDHEN and CDR2 SYDVKM. The CDR3 has 14 residues. Trimming took 10 bases from V and 4 from J; bases not matched to a gene: 9. Written as DNA, the CDR3 is TGTGCCACCCTGGGACTAGGGGGGTACAATGAGCAGTTCTTC. Residues: CATLGLGGYNEQFF.

The J gene is TRBJ2-3, the V gene TRBV5-8, with 9 bases lining up with TRBD2. The CDR3 has 15 residues. Per germline, CDR1 SGHTS and CDR2 YDEGEE. Unmatched junction bases numbered 10, after V lost 1 base and J lost 10 bases. DNA of the CDR3: TGTGCCAGCAGCTTGAGGGGTACGCTAGCGGGATCGCAGTATTTT. Translated, it gives CASSLRGTLAGSQYF.

The rearrangement uses TRBV9 and TRBJ1-2, with D unresolved. The CDR3 spans 14 residues. Trimming cost V 3 bases and J 8 bases, with 17 bases left between them. Germline CDR1 is SGDLS and CDR2 is YYNGEE. This chain's CDR3 is CASSAGGSSEGYTF. The CDR3 region has the DNA TGTGCCAGCAGCGCAGGAGGGTCCTCAGAAGGCTACACCTTC.

CDR3 bases: TGTGCCAGCAGTCCATGGGACAGGTCGGGGGAGCAGTACTTC. Translating it yields CASSPWDRSGEQYF. The rearrangement uses TRBV28 and TRBJ2-7, with 8 bases fitting TRBD1. The germline V gene has CDR1 MDHEN and CDR2 SYDVKM. V shed 5 bases and J 7 bases; nucleotides not matched to a gene: 10. The CDR3 has 14 residues.

The V and J genes are TRBV2 and TRBJ1-1, with 8 bases matching TRBD1. The CDR3 length is 14 residues. CDR1 is SNHLY and CDR2 is FYNNEI in the germline V gene. V dropped 8 bases and J dropped 1; count of bases not matched to a gene: 6. The CDR3 coding sequence is TGTGCCAGCTCCGGACAGGGTACGAACACTGAAGCTTTCTTT. This gives the protein CASSGQGTNTEAFF.

CDR3 DNA: TGCGCCAGCAGCAGGACAGATAGACACTATGGCTACACCTTC. This codes for CASSRTDRHYGYTF. The chain joins TRBV5-1 to TRBJ1-2; possibly TRBD1 for D (6 bases). V lost 4 bases and J 3 bases, leaving 13 bases between the germline ends. The CDR3 runs to 14 residues. Germline V lookup: CDR1 SGHRS, CDR2 YFSETQ.

This chain uses TRBV2 with TRBJ2-1; D possibly corresponds to TRBD2 (5 bases). Germline CDR1 SNHLY, CDR2 FYNNEI. The CDR3 runs 17 residues. Between the trimmed V and J ends, which lost 7 bases and 4 bases, there was a span of 23 bases. CDR3 sequence (DNA): TGTGCCAGCAATAGGCTAGGACTGGAAGCGCTATACAATGAGCAGTTCTTC. This gives the protein CASNRLGLEALYNEQFF.

This rearrangement joins TRBV11-2 to TRBJ2-7, with 10 bases identical to TRBD2. This CDR3 comprises 15 residues. Trimming at V came to 5 bases and at J to 2 bases, leaving 6 bases not matched to a gene. The V gene's germline CDR1 is SGHAT and CDR2 FQNNGV. DNA for the CDR3: TGTGCCAGCAGCCCCCAAGCGGGAGGGCCCTACGAGCAGTACTTC. Its protein is CASSPQAGGPYEQYF.

This clone was seen once. The J gene is TRBJ1-5, the V gene TRBV30; no clear D gene. Germline lookup yields CDR1 GTSNPN and CDR2 SVGIG (reference sequence). V dropped 3 bases and J dropped 7 bases, with 13 bases sitting between them. The CDR3 totals 13 residues. The CDR3 loop reads CAWSGGLEQPQHF. In DNA form, the CDR3 reads TGTGCCTGGAGCGGAGGATTAGAACAGCCCCAGCATTTT.

The chain links TRBV29-1 to TRBJ1-2; D is perhaps TRBD1 (6 bases). Trimming cost V 3 bases and J 3 bases, with 11 bases left between them. This CDR3 spans 13 amino acids. Germline CDR1 and CDR2: SQVTM and ANQGSEA. The CDR3 bases are TGCAGCGTTGAGAACAGGGACGACTATGGCTACACCTTC. The encoded protein is CSVENRDDYGYTF.

The chain links TRBV28 to TRBJ2-5; 13 bases match TRBD2. The CDR3 is made up of 16 amino acids. V trimming: 7 bases; J trimming: 5 bases; junction bases outside the gene matches: 10. The germline V gene has CDR1 MDHEN and CDR2 SYDVKM. The CDR3 nucleotides are TGTGCCAGCAACCCTTGGACTAGCGGGAGCTTGGAGACCCAGTACTTC. Amino acids: CASNPWTSGSLETQYF.

The CDR3 bases are TGTGCCAGCAGCTCGATTACGACAGGGTTCGCAACTAATGAAAAACTGTTTTTT. It translates to CASSSITTGFATNEKLFF. The chain combines TRBV5-6 with TRBJ1-4; 7 bases map to TRBD1. V was clipped by 3 bases and J by 0 bases; unmatched bases: 11. The CDR3 runs 18 residues. Germline V gene data show CDR1 as SGHDT and CDR2 as YYEEEE.